The 25 T cell receptor beta chains below were found in one sample sequenced in a study of tumor-infiltrating lymphocytes in oesophageal squamous cell carcinoma. Each CDR3 protein gets one entry after TCRdb re-called the PCR reads with MiXCR. The data contain 15,000 to 20,000 distinct CDR3 sequences, less than 50% of them singletons. What was sequenced was normal esophageal tissue next to the tumor. These receptors were taken from a female donor with esophageal squamous cell carcinoma.

Comment on this clonotype: Possible read error: a much larger clone is one base away. The J gene is TRBJ2-5, the V gene TRBV5-1, with TRBD2 as a possible D gene (7 bases). Near its end, the DNA agrees better with TRBJ2-3, so the J call may be wrong. Germline V gene sequence: CDR1 SGHRS, CDR2 YFSETQ. This CDR3 is 14 amino acids long. As DNA, the CDR3 is TGCGCCAACAGCTTGGGGGGGCCTGAAGATACGCAGTATTTT. The encoded protein is CANSLGGPEDTQYF.

J is TRBJ2-6 and V is TRBV30, with unresolved D. CDR1 and CDR2 (germline): GTSNPN, SVGIG (reference sequence). This CDR3 region has 12 residues. With 1 base removed from V and 4 bases from J, the gap between germline ends came to 2 bases. For the CDR3, the DNA is TGTGCCTGGAGTGGGGGGGCCAACGTCCTGACTTTC. It is translated as CAWSGGANVLTF.

V gene TRBV3-1 combines with J gene TRBJ2-1; 9 bases are shared with TRBD1. This CDR3 contains 15 residues. Germline CDR1 reads LGHDT; CDR2 reads YNNKEL (reference sequence). The V gene end was trimmed by 4 bases and the J gene end by 10 bases; junction bases not matched to a gene: 11. The CDR3 protein is CASSRPGTGLDEQFF. For the CDR3, the DNA is TGTGCCAGCAGCCGACCCGGGACAGGGTTAGACGAGCAGTTCTTC.

The rearrangement joins TRBV6-8 to TRBJ2-1; 14 nucleotides line up with TRBD2. J was trimmed by 9 bases and V by 2 bases; bases with no gene match: 6. Germline V lookup: CDR1 MNHGY, CDR2 SAAAGT. The CDR3 runs 16 residues. In DNA form, the CDR3 reads TGTGCCAGCAGTTACAGACTAGCGGGAGGGCCGAGTGAGCAGTTCTTC. It codes for CASSYRLAGGPSEQFF.

This clonotype was detected once. V gene TRBV12-3 or TRBV12-4 combines with J gene TRBJ1-2; 7 nucleotides match TRBD1. This CDR3 region has 14 residues. V shed 1 base and J 8 bases; nucleotides not matched to a gene: 7. The CDR3 loop reads CASSLEQGSGGYTF. The CDR3 DNA reads TGTGCCAGCAGTTTAGAACAGGGGTCAGGAGGCTACACCTTC.

The chain combines TRBV28 with TRBJ2-4; unclear D gene. Judging by the DNA end, TRBJ2-7 fits better; the J call may be wrong. The germline V gene encodes CDR1 MDHEN and CDR2 SYDVKM. There are 13 residues in the CDR3. The CDR3 DNA is TGTGCCAGCAGTTCCCTAATACCCTACGAGCAGTACTTC. It encodes CASSSLIPYEQYF.

In its sample, this clonotype was seen once. The chain combines TRBV6-6 with TRBJ1-1; 7 nucleotides line up with TRBD1. The CDR3 is 16 amino acids. The V and J ends lost 6 bases and 1 base, in that order; junction bases with no gene match: 11. From germline, CDR1 is MNHNY and CDR2 SVGAGI (reference sequence). The CDR3 here is CASRRQGGVRNTEAFF. The DNA of the CDR3 is TGTGCCAGCAGAAGACAGGGCGGGGTCCGGAACACTGAAGCTTTCTTT.

The chain carries TRBV7-3 and TRBJ2-1; weak D call: TRBD2 (6 bases). This CDR3 comprises 13 residues. V was clipped by 2 bases and J by 10 bases, with 12 bases between them. From germline, CDR1 is SGHTA and CDR2 FQGTGA. The CDR3 sequence: CASSLGGVGEQFF. The CDR3 DNA sequence: TGTGCCAGCAGCTTAGGAGGGGTCGGCGAGCAGTTCTTC.

This clonotype showed up just a few times. The gene calls are TRBV28 and TRBJ2-4; no definite D call. The J call may be incorrect, as the DNA end agrees better with TRBJ2-7. In germline, CDR1 is MDHEN, CDR2 SYDVKM. The CDR3 totals 15 residues. In DNA, the CDR3 is TGTGCCAGCAGTTTAGGTAGCCGGGCGGCCTACGAGCAGTACTTC. Its protein product is CASSLGSRAAYEQYF.

V gene TRBV7-2 combines with J gene TRBJ2-5; D might be TRBD2 (5 bases). The J call may be mistaken, given a closer DNA end match to TRBJ2-7. The germline V gene encodes CDR1 SGHTA and CDR2 FQGNSA. The CDR3 covers 17 residues. DNA for the CDR3: TGTGCCAGCAGCTTTACCACTGGAGCGGATAGCTCCTACGAGCAGTACTTC. Translated, it gives CASSFTTGADSSYEQYF.

With respect to this clonotype: The final CDR3 position lacks the conserved phenylalanine or tryptophan, pointing to a likely read error. The limits of the CDR3 on the DNA are not certain, so only TCRdb's listed CDR3 is given. V usage is TRBV7-3 and J usage is TRBJ1-1. The CDR3 spans 18 residues, counting both ends. CDR1 SGHTA and CDR2 FQGTGA come from the germline V gene. Here the CDR3 reads CASSPTRPSGRLSSSSGQ.

The V and J genes are TRBV12-3 or TRBV12-4 and TRBJ2-3, with 10 bases that match TRBD2. The end of the DNA is better explained by TRBJ2-5, so the J call may be wrong. The CDR3 extends over 15 amino acids. The CDR3 here is CASSLPLAGVETQYF. The CDR3 DNA follows: TGTGCCAGCAGTTTACCGCTAGCGGGAGTGGAGACCCAGTACTTC.

The chain links TRBV7-6 to TRBJ2-7; D ambiguous. Between the trimmed V and J ends, which lost 3 bases and 0 bases, there was a span of 12 bases. Germline V gene lookup returns CDR1 SGHVS and CDR2 FNYEAQ. The CDR3 is made up of 15 amino acids. The chain's CDR3 is CASSFLRYSSYEQYF. The CDR3 nucleotides are TGTGCCAGCAGCTTTTTAAGGTATAGCTCCTACGAGCAGTACTTC. Together with reference TRBV7-6 and TRBJ2-7, the CDR3 gives the full variable domain: GAGVSQSPRYKVTKRGQDVALRCDPISGHVSLYWYRQALGQGPEFLTYFNYEAQQDKSGLPNDRFSAERPEGSISTLTIQRTEQRDSAMYRCASSFLRYSSYEQYFGPGTRLTVT.

The chain recombines TRBV7-8 with TRBJ2-1; 10 nucleotides match TRBD2. V was clipped by 4 bases and J by 6 bases; unmatched bases: 6. Germline assignment: CDR1 SGHVS and CDR2 FQNEAQ. This CDR3 contains 15 residues. CDR3 amino acids: CASSSLAGVTNEQFF. The DNA of the CDR3 is TGTGCCAGCAGCTCCCTAGCGGGAGTAACCAATGAGCAGTTCTTC. Full variable domain (rest looked up from reference TRBV7-8 and TRBJ2-1): GAGVSQSPRYKVAKRGQDVALRCDPISGHVSLFWYQQALGQGPEFLTYFQNEAQLDKSGLPSDRFFAERPEGSVSTLKIQRTQQEDSAVYLCASSSLAGVTNEQFFGPGTRLTVL.

This clonotype has ten or more counts. The chain links TRBV5-4 to TRBJ2-2, with D hard to call. The V gene's germline CDR1 is SGHNT and CDR2 YYREEE (reference sequence). The ends were cut back, 0 bases at V and 7 bases at J, with 16 bases in the middle. The CDR3 consists of 16 residues. DNA of the CDR3: TGTGCCAGCAGCTTGGTTAACCCCATGAAGGACGGGGAGCTGTTTTTT. Translating it yields CASSLVNPMKDGELFF. The whole variable domain, filled in from reference TRBV5-4 and TRBJ2-2, reads ETGVTQSPTHLIKTRGQQVTLRCSSQSGHNTVSWYQQALGQGPQFIFQYYREEENGRGNFPPRFSGLQFPNYSSELNVNALELDDSALYLCASSLVNPMKDGELFFGEGSRLTVL.

This clonotype was picked up many times. The chain employs TRBV7-6 and TRBJ2-3, with no clear D. Germline CDR1 SGHVS, CDR2 FNYEAQ. The V and J ends lost 1 base and 4 bases respectively, with 6 bases between them. The CDR3 is made up of 13 amino acids. The CDR3 DNA follows: TGTGCCAGCAGCTTAGAGTATCCAGATACGCAGTATTTT. It yields the protein CASSLEYPDTQYF.

This clonotype rates as medium-sized (0.01 to 0.1%). The rearrangement joins TRBV28 to TRBJ2-1; 7 nucleotides match TRBD1. V trimming: 4 bases; J trimming: 7 bases; junction bases outside the gene matches: 7. This CDR3 comprises 14 residues. Looked up from germline, CDR1 is MDHEN and CDR2 is SYDVKM. The CDR3 nucleotides are TGTGCCAGCAGTTCATTACACAGGGGAAATGAGCAGTTCTTC. It codes for CASSSLHRGNEQFF.

This clonotype was seen many times. The chain recombines TRBV6-1 with TRBJ1-4, with D tentatively TRBD1 (5 bases). The CDR3 totals 16 residues. The V end was cut by 1 base, the J end by 6 bases, with 15 bases between. Germline CDR1 and CDR2: MNHNS and SASEGT. For the CDR3, the DNA is TGTGCCAGCAGTGAAGGTGTCGCAGGGCCGGATGAAAAACTGTTTTTT. As protein: CASSEGVAGPDEKLFF.

V usage is TRBV7-2 and J usage is TRBJ1-2, with D maybe TRBD1 (5 bases). This CDR3 comprises 13 residues. Per germline, CDR1 SGHTA and CDR2 FQGNSA. Trimming stripped 1 base from V and 4 bases from J, with 7 bases between. Here the CDR3 reads CASSLDRSYGYTF. CDR3 DNA sequence: TGTGCCAGCAGCTTAGACAGGAGCTATGGCTACACCTTC. The full variable domain, in which reference TRBV7-2 and TRBJ1-2 provide the parts outside the CDR3, is GAGVSQSPSNKVTEKGKDVELRCDPISGHTALYWYRQSLGQGLEFLIYFQGNSAPDKSGLPSDRFSAERTGGSVSTLTIQRTQQEDSAVYLCASSLDRSYGYTFGSGTRLTVV.

This clonotype has a count of ten or more. The chain employs TRBV4-1 and TRBJ1-1; the D gene is possibly TRBD1 (5 bases). Germline values: CDR1 MGHRA, CDR2 YSYEKL. V shed 0 bases and J shed 3 bases, with 14 bases lying between them. This CDR3 is 16 amino acids long. The CDR3 spells CASSQDPPTEDTEAFF. The DNA of the CDR3 is TGCGCCAGCAGCCAAGACCCCCCGACAGAAGACACTGAAGCTTTCTTT.

This clonotype came up once. The chain recombines TRBV7-3 with TRBJ2-3; TRBD1 matches 7 bases. Germline CDR1 is SGHTA and CDR2 is FQGTGA. The J segment lost 4 bases and the V segment lost 5 bases, leaving 6 bases of the junction unmatched. This CDR3 spans 14 amino acids. The CDR3, as DNA: TGTGCCAGCAGCCGACAGGGTGGGCCAGATACGCAGTATTTT. Translated, it gives CASSRQGGPDTQYF.

On this clonotype itself: No conserved phenylalanine or tryptophan is present at the end of the CDR3, so a read error is the likely explanation. The limits of the CDR3 on the DNA are not certain, so only TCRdb's listed CDR3 is given. The gene calls are TRBV7-4 and TRBJ1-1. The CDR3 length equals 20 residues, ends included. Germline assignment: CDR1 SGHVT and CDR2 SQSDAQ. The CDR3: CASSLDRASGGPGIRSTSAP.

This rearrangement joins TRBV7-6 to TRBJ2-3; a possible D gene is TRBD2 (5 bases). The germline gives CDR1 SGHVS, CDR2 FNYEAQ. The CDR3 runs 13 residues. V shed 4 bases and J shed 14 bases, with 19 bases lying between them. This chain's CDR3 is CASSSMVTGELYF. The CDR3 DNA sequence: TGTGCCAGCAGCTCAATGGTGACCGGGGAGCTGTATTTT.

This clonotype was seen repeatedly, ten times or more. The gene calls are TRBV27 and TRBJ2-7; TRBD2 matches at 7 bases. The CDR3 loop spans 17 amino acids. Trimming removed 1 base from V and 5 bases from J; junction bases left unmatched: 14. Germline V lookup: CDR1 MNHEY, CDR2 SMNVEV (reference sequence). The DNA for the CDR3 is TGTGCCAGCAGTTTATACCCCCCCGGGAGGTGGGCGAACGAGCAGTACTTC. The encoded protein is CASSLYPPGRWANEQYF.

This clonotype was detected many times. This chain uses TRBV28 with TRBJ2-2; D gene uncertain. Germline V CDR1 and CDR2: MDHEN, SYDVKM. The CDR3 is made up of 15 amino acids. The ends were cut back, 5 bases at V and 6 bases at J, with 16 bases in the middle. The chain's CDR3 is CASSPNSNVPGELFF. The DNA for the CDR3 is TGTGCCAGCAGTCCCAACTCAAACGTTCCCGGGGAGCTGTTTTTT.